This T cell receptor (beta chain) was sequenced during a study of a mutant IDH1 vaccine in newly diagnosed glioma. Libraries were prepared by immunoSEQ multiplex PCR; TCRdb keeps only in-frame clonotypes and omits some of them. This sample yields 40,000 to 50,000 clones, of which roughly 82% are seen a single time; about 17% belongs to the top ten. Of note for this clone: Its antigen is unknown.

The sample's time point: week 47, end of study. The investigators gave 300 ug of mutant IDH1 20-mer peptide in each vaccine dose, together with topical imiquimod. This TCR derives from a man between 18 and 29 years old with glioma. Some clones in this sample may be carry-over from other donors' samples. Sequenced material: PBMCs, taken from a glioma patient whose treatment included an IDH1 peptide vaccine.

The CDR3 loop is CASSYSTATPGYTF. The CDR3 bases are TGTGCCAGCAGTTACTCAACGGCCACCCCGGGCTACACCTTC. V usage is TRBV6-5 and J usage is TRBJ1-2; D gene uncertain. The length of the CDR3 is 14 residues. V was clipped by 0 bases and J by 8 bases, with 13 bases between them. Germline CDR1 MNHEY, CDR2 SVGAGI.